A selection of T cell receptor beta chains follows, all from one sample in a study of T cells after yellow fever vaccination. TCRdb re-called the 5' RACE reads through MiXCR, storing one row per CDR3 protein. Found here are a few hundred thousand distinct CDR3 sequences, 6.9% of them singletons; the top ten hold approximately 0.84%. The source was CD4+ T cells sorted from PBMCs, collected 15 days after the yellow fever booster vaccination. These receptors all come from a man aged 25-45 years who received the YFV17D yellow fever vaccine. The CDR3 runs from the conserved cysteine through the conserved F or W. D genes are given only for firm matches. Clone size is not always given. Where it is, it says once, few, many or a class for expanded clones.

>TRBV20-1|TRBD2|few|TRBJ2-5
CSASLAVQETQYF
TGCAGTGCTTCTCTAGCGGTCCAAGAGACCCAGTACTTC
>TRBV19|NA|many|TRBJ2-1
CASAGLGNEQFF
TGTGCCAGTGCCGGGTTAGGCAATGAGCAGTTCTTC
>TRBV7-3|NA|NA|TRBJ2-3
CASIHAGGTQYF
TGTGCCAGCATACATGCTGGGGGTACGCAGTATTTT
>TRBV20-1|NA|few|TRBJ2-1
CSAPAGSYNEQFF
TGCAGTGCGCCGGCGGGATCCTACAATGAGCAGTTCTTC
>TRBV30|NA|few|TRBJ2-7
CAWSVSGSVDEQYF
TGTGCCTGGAGTGTCTCCGGGAGTGTCGACGAGCAGTACTTC
>TRBV3-1|TRBD2|many|TRBJ2-1
CASSYGTSNNEQFF
TGTGCCAGCAGCTATGGGACTAGCAATAATGAGCAGTTCTTC
>TRBV11-2|NA|many|TRBJ2-7
CASSWGGEQYF
TGTGCCAGCAGCTGGGGCGGCGAGCAGTACTTC
>TRBV6-5|NA|many|TRBJ1-1
CASSYLGNTEAFF
TGTGCCAGCAGCTACTTGGGGAACACTGAAGCTTTCTTT
>TRBV19|NA|NA|TRBJ2-3
CASSIQMGDTQYF
TGTGCCAGTAGTATTCAGATGGGGGATACGCAGTATTTT
>TRBV27|TRBD2|few|TRBJ2-7
CASRGNSGSPGEQYF
TGTGCCAGCAGGGGGAATAGCGGGAGTCCGGGCGAGCAGTACTTC
>TRBV30|TRBD1|few|TRBJ1-1
CAWSADRRAFF
TGTGCCTGGAGTGCGGACAGGAGGGCTTTCTTT
>TRBV12-3/TRBV12-4|NA|many|TRBJ1-2
CASSLSGAVGYGYTF
TGTGCCAGCAGTTTGTCAGGGGCGGTTGGTTATGGCTACACCTTC
>TRBV20-1|NA|few|TRBJ2-7
CSARVSAGYSYEQYF
TGCAGTGCTAGAGTCTCTGCCGGATACTCCTACGAGCAGTACTTC